These 8 T cell receptor beta chains came from one sample sequenced in a study of CD8+CD57+ T cells in acquired aplastic anemia. Genomic DNA, serving as template, underwent TCR beta VDJ and CDR3 profiling. One entry per CDR3 protein, called by TCRdb with MiXCR from the reads. The sample includes about 110,000 distinct CDR3 sequences, approximately 49% of them seen just once. Input material: sorted CD4+, CD8+, or CD8+CD57+ T cells (not recorded which) from PBMCs. These receptors all stem from a human donor in good health, serving as a control.

The gene calls are TRBV27 and TRBJ2-7; 10 bases agree with TRBD1. The CDR3 is made up of 15 amino acids. V lost 6 bases to trimming and J lost 7 bases; unmatched junction nucleotides: 12. Looked up from germline, CDR1 is MNHEY and CDR2 is SMNVEV (reference sequence). CDR3 in DNA: TGTGCCAGCAGCATTTCCGGGACAGGGGATGGGGAGCAGTACTTC. Encoded protein: CASSISGTGDGEQYF.

This clonotype occurred many times. J is TRBJ2-1 and V is TRBV11-2; 12 nucleotides agree with TRBD2. The germline CDR1 and CDR2 sequences are SGHAT and FQNNGV. The CDR3 is 15 residues long. V lost 5 bases and J lost 5; bases outside the gene matches: 4. The CDR3 DNA sequence: TGTGCCAGCAGCCCGCGGACTAGCGGGGACAATGAGCAGTTCTTC. Translating gives CASSPRTSGDNEQFF.

This clonotype was found many times. This chain connects TRBV19 to TRBJ2-7; 7 bases map to TRBD1. The V and J ends lost 5 bases and 0 bases, in that order; junction bases with no gene match: 4. The germline gives CDR1 LNHDA, CDR2 SQIVND (reference sequence). This CDR3 spans 14 amino acids. The CDR3 region is CASSLGTDSYEQYF. The CDR3 bases are TGTGCCAGTAGTCTCGGGACAGACTCCTACGAGCAGTACTTC.

This chain connects TRBV6-2 or TRBV6-3 to TRBJ2-1; no definite D call. Germline CDR1 and CDR2: MNHEY and SVGEGT. V was cut by 0 bases and J by 5 bases, with 8 bases left in between. The CDR3 covers 14 residues. CDR3 in amino acids: CASSYSSGNNEQFF. DNA of the CDR3: TGTGCCAGCAGTTACTCTTCTGGGAACAATGAGCAGTTCTTC.

This clonotype was counted at least ten times. The rearrangement joins TRBV5-4 to TRBJ2-2, with D uncertain. The CDR3 runs to 14 residues. V was shortened by 1 base and J by 6 bases, with 10 bases between the two germline ends. Per the germline V gene, CDR1 is SGHNT and CDR2 is YYREEE (reference sequence). The CDR3 coding sequence is TGTGCCAGCAGCTTGATAAGGGTTCCCGGGGAGCTGTTTTTT. It is translated as CASSLIRVPGELFF.

The chain carries TRBV10-1 and TRBJ2-3, with D perhaps TRBD2 (5 bases). The germline V and J ends were trimmed by 5 bases and 3 bases, with 15 bases remaining between them. CDR3 length: 15 residues. Germline CDR1 reads WNHNN; CDR2 reads SYGVQD (reference sequence). As DNA, the CDR3 is TGCGCCAGCAGTAAAAGAGGGCAGCATACAGATACGCAGTATTTT. Protein sequence: CASSKRGQHTDTQYF.

The V and J genes are TRBV29-1 and TRBJ1-2; D is possibly TRBD1 (5 bases). The V gene lost 6 bases and the J gene lost 0 bases, with 11 bases spanning the gap. Looked up from germline, CDR1 is SQVTM and CDR2 is ANQGSEA. This CDR3 is 13 amino acids long. The CDR3 loop is CSVKDTSNYGYTF. CDR3 sequence (DNA): TGCAGCGTAAAGGACACATCTAACTATGGCTACACCTTC.

This clonotype occurred once. The chain links TRBV5-6 to TRBJ1-2; D not resolved. The CDR3 has 13 amino acids. V dropped 0 bases and J dropped 8 bases, with 11 bases sitting between them. Germline V gene data show CDR1 as SGHDT and CDR2 as YYEEEE. The CDR3 region has the DNA TGTGCCAGCAGCTTGGAGGTGGCCAGGGGCTACACCTTC. Encoded protein: CASSLEVARGYTF.